The table lists the clone carrying this T cell receptor (beta chain) with many counts. Through Arm-PCR of CDR3 regions and iRepertoire HTBI primers, TCR beta libraries were built. TCRdb called the multiplex PCR reads again in MiXCR, with one record for every CDR3 protein. The sample contains 500,000 or so distinct CDR3 sequences, about 14% of which appear only once. In germline, CDR1 is DFQATT, CDR2 SNEGSKA (reference sequence). The CDR3 length is 12 residues. These data are taken from a study of regulatory T cells in long-lasting Graves disease. Time point of the sample: newly diagnosed GD, antithyroid drugs for less than 3 months. Extracted PBMC RNA gave rise to the TCR library. The same specimen was also included in a second study, on T cells in Graves' hyperthyroidism and ophthalmopathy.

The sample was peripheral blood mononuclear cells (PBMCs), taken at new diagnosis, from a patient treated with antithyroid drugs. This TCR came from a woman between 50 and 59 years old with Graves disease. V usage is TRBV20-1 and J usage is TRBJ2-5; 8 positions agree with TRBD2. Here the CDR3 DNA reads TGCAGCCTTTCGGGGGGGCGGGAGACCCAGTACTTC. As protein: CSLSGGRETQYF.